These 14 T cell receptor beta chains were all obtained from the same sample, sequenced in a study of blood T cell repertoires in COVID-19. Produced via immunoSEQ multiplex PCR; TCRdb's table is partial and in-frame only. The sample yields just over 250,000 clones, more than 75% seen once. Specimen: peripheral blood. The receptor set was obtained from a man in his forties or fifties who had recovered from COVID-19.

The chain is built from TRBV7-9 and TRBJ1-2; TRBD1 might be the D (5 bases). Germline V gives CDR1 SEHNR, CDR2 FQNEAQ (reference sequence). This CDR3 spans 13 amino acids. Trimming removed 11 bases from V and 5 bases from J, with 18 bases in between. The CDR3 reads CAGTPEGVYGYTF. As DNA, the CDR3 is TGTGCCGGGACTCCCGAGGGTGTGTATGGCTACACCTTC.

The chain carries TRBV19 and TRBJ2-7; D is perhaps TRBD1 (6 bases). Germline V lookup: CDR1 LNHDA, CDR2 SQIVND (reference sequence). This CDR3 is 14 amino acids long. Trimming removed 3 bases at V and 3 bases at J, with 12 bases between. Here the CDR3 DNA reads TGTGCCAGTAGTATTACAGGGTATAGCTACGAGCAGTACTTC. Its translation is CASSITGYSYEQYF.

DNA for the CDR3: TGTGCCAGCAGTCCCAGACAGTATGTGCAGCCCCAGCATTTT. Translating gives CASSPRQYVQPQHF. The V gene is TRBV28, the J gene TRBJ1-5; TRBD1 might be the D (5 bases). Trimming cost V 5 bases and J 7 bases, with 15 bases left between them. CDR3 size: 14 residues. The germline V gene encodes CDR1 MDHEN and CDR2 SYDVKM. Based on the CDR3 plus reference TRBV28 and TRBJ1-5, the full variable domain is DVKVTQSSRYLVKRTGEKVFLECVQDMDHENMFWYRQDPGLGLRLIYFSYDVKMKEKGDIPEGYSVSREKKERFSLILESASTNQTSMYLCASSPRQYVQPQHFGDGTRLSIL.

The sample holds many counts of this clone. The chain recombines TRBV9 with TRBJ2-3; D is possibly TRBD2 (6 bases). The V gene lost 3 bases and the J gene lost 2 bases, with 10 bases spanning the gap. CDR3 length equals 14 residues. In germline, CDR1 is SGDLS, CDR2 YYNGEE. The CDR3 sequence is CASSDSGLTDTQYF. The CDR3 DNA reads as TGTGCCAGCAGCGACAGCGGGCTCACAGATACGCAGTATTTT.

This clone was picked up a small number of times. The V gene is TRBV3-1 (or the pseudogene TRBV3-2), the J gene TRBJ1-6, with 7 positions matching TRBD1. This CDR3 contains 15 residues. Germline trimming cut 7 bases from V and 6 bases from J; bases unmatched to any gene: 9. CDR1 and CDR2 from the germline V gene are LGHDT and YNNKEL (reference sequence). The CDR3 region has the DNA TGTGCCAGCACTCCCCCGGGACAGCTTAATTCACCCCTCCACTTT. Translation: CASTPPGQLNSPLHF.

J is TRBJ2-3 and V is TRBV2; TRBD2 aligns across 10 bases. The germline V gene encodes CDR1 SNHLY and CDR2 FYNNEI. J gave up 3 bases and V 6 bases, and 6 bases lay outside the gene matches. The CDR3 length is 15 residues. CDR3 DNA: TGTGCCAGCAGGGTAGCGGGGGGCCGGACAGATACGCAGTATTTT. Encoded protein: CASRVAGGRTDTQYF.

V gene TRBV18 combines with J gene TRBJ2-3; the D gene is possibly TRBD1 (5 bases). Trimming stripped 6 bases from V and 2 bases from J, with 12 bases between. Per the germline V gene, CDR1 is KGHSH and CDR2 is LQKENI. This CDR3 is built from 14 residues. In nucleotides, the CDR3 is TGTGCCAGCTCGGCCCTAGGGGTCACAGATACGCAGTATTTT. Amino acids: CASSALGVTDTQYF.

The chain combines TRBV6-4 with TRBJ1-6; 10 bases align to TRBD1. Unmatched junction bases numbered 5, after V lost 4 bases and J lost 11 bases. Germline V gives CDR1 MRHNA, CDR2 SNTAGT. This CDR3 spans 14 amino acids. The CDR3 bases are TGTGCCAGCAGTGCAGGGACAGGGGTTCCACCCCTCCACTTT. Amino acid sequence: CASSAGTGVPPLHF.

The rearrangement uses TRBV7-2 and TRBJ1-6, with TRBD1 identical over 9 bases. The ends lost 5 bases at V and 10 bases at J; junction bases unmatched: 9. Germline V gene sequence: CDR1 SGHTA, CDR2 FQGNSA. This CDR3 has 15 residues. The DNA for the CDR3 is TGTGCCAGCAGCCGCATCCGGGACAGGGAATCACCCCTCCACTTT. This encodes CASSRIRDRESPLHF. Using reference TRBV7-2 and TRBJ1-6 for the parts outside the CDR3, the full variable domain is GAGVSQSPSNKVTEKGKDVELRCDPISGHTALYWYRQSLGQGLEFLIYFQGNSAPDKSGLPSDRFSAERTGGSVSTLTIQRTQQEDSAVYLCASSRIRDRESPLHFGNGTRLTVT.

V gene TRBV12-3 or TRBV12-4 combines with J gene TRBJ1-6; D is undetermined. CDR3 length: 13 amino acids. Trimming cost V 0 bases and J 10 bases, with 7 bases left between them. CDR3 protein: CASSLASRSPLHF. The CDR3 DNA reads TGTGCCAGCAGTTTAGCGTCCCGGTCACCCCTCCACTTT.

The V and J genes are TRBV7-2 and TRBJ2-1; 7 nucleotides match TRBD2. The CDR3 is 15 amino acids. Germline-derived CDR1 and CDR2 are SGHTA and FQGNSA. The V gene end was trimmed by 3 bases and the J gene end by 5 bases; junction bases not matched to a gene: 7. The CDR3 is CASSLWEGRNNEQFF. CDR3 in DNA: TGTGCCAGCAGCTTGTGGGAGGGCCGCAACAATGAGCAGTTCTTC.

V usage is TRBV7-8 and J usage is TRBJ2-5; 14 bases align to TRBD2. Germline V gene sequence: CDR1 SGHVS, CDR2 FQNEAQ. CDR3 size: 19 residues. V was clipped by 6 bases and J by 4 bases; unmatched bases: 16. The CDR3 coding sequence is TGTGCCAGCAGAAAAACACGGACTAGCGGGAGGAGGGAGGGAGAGACCCAGTACTTC. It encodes CASRKTRTSGRREGETQYF.

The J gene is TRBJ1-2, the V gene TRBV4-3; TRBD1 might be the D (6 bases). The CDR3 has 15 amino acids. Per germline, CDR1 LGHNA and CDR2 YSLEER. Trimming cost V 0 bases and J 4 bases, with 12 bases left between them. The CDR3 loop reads CASSQDTGFTYGYTF. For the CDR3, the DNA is TGCGCCAGCAGCCAAGATACAGGGTTTACCTATGGCTACACCTTC.

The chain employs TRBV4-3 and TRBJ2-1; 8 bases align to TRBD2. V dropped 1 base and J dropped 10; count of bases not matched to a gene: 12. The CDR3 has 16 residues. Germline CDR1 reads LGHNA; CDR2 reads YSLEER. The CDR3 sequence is CASSQVVSGGPGEQFF. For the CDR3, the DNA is TGCGCCAGCAGCCAAGTCGTATCGGGAGGGCCAGGAGAGCAGTTCTTC.